This T cell receptor beta chain was obtained from a study of T cell responses to AZD1222 COVID-19 vaccine. Notes on this clone: Its antigen is unidentified.

Study results and limitations: Possibly, clonal diversity was underestimated; donors were largely white British and included more females.

Assay used: immunoSEQ multiplex PCR; TCRdb lists only in-frame clones, some missing. The table records 95,000 to 150,000 clones, 80% to 90% of them present only once. Germline CDR1 ENHRY, CDR2 SYGVKD. J was trimmed by 4 bases and V by 7 bases; bases with no gene match: 9. This CDR3 region has 15 residues. The clonotype originates from an adult in good health. This chain links TRBV10-3 with TRBJ1-1; 10 positions agree with TRBD1. This material consisted of peripheral blood, taken on day 0 of AZD1222 vaccination. This chain's CDR3 is CAINKDGQGGTEAFF. CDR3 coding DNA: TGTGCCATCAACAAAGACGGACAGGGGGGCACTGAAGCTTTCTTT.